Below, 15 T cell receptor beta chains from the same sample are listed, as sequenced in a study of cytomegalovirus exposure and HLA in healthy donors. This PCR relied on a set of 60 Vbeta primers and 13 Jbeta primers. Profiling relied on immunoSEQ multiplex PCR, and the TCRdb table lists in-frame clones only, not all of them. Seen here are roughly 150,000 clones, about three quarters observed once, and the top ten hold 8.5% to 12%. The sequencing sample was made of PBMCs. The receptors come from a man aged 25 to 40 in good health and CMV-seropositive.

The V gene is TRBV6-5, the J gene TRBJ2-3; D unclear. This CDR3 contains 13 residues. Trimming left V 7 bases short and J 2 bases short, with 10 bases between. Germline-derived CDR1 and CDR2 are MNHEY and SVGAGI. The CDR3 loop is CASMADNTDTQYF. DNA for the CDR3: TGTGCCAGCATGGCAGACAACACAGATACGCAGTATTTT.

V gene TRBV19 combines with J gene TRBJ2-1, with 8 bases lining up with TRBD1. V was clipped by 5 bases and J by 5 bases; unmatched bases: 14. This CDR3 region has 17 residues. In germline, CDR1 is LNHDA, CDR2 SQIVND (reference sequence). The CDR3 nucleotides are TGTGCCAGTAGTCCCGTCCCGGGACAGGTGGGTAACAATGAGCAGTTCTTC. This translates into CASSPVPGQVGNNEQFF.

This chain uses TRBV2 with TRBJ2-5; maybe TRBD1 (5 bases). Trimming pared 4 bases from V and 5 bases from J, leaving 20 bases between. The CDR3 sequence is 16 residues long. Germline CDR1 and CDR2: SNHLY and FYNNEI. The CDR3 loop is CASSVDKTRWGETQYF. The CDR3 region has the DNA TGTGCCAGCAGTGTTGATAAGACCCGGTGGGGCGAGACCCAGTACTTC.

J is TRBJ2-2 and V is TRBV7-3; the match to TRBD2 covers 7 bases. The CDR3 runs 15 residues. Germline CDR1 reads SGHTA; CDR2 reads FQGTGA. V gave up 2 bases and J gave up 0 bases; unmatched junction bases: 0. DNA of the CDR3: TGTGCCAGCAGCTTACTAGCGGCGAACACCGGGGAGCTGTTTTTT. This encodes CASSLLAANTGELFF.

This clone has just a few counts. The rearrangement joins TRBV10-1 to TRBJ2-1, with a possible D match to TRBD2 (6 bases). The length of the CDR3 is 13 residues. Trimming removed 2 bases from V and 5 bases from J, with 7 bases in between. CDR1 is WNHNN and CDR2 is SYGVQD in the germline V gene (reference sequence). The CDR3 DNA is TGCGCCAGCAGTGAGGAGCGGGACAATGAGCAGTTCTTC. This sequence encodes CASSEERDNEQFF.

The rearrangement uses TRBV10-3 and TRBJ2-5, with 7 nucleotides matching TRBD1. With V trimmed by 5 bases and J by 2 bases, 2 bases remained unmatched. The length of the CDR3 is 13 residues. Germline CDR1 and CDR2: ENHRY and SYGVKD. The CDR3 DNA is TGTGCCATCAGTCCGGGACAGCAAGAGACCCAGTACTTC. Its translation is CAISPGQQETQYF.

The rearrangement joins TRBV7-2 to TRBJ2-7, with 7 bases identical to TRBD2. The CDR3 loop spans 14 amino acids. With V trimmed by 4 bases and J by 6 bases, 9 bases remained unmatched. Per germline, CDR1 SGHTA and CDR2 FQGNSA. The CDR3 region is CASSWGGGTPEQYF. CDR3 sequence (DNA): TGTGCCAGCAGCTGGGGGGGAGGGACCCCCGAGCAGTACTTC.

The rearrangement uses TRBV30 and TRBJ1-2, with 8 bases lining up with TRBD1. CDR3 length: 13 amino acids. With 6 bases clipped from V and 3 bases from J, the junction kept 6 bases outside the gene matches. The germline V gene encodes CDR1 GTSNPN and CDR2 SVGIG (reference sequence). CDR3 amino acids: CACRDRRDYGYTF. CDR3 bases: TGTGCCTGTCGGGACAGGAGGGACTATGGCTACACCTTC.

The CDR3 nucleotides are TGTGCCAGCAGCTTAGGGACAAGTGCTCTTCAGCCCCAGCATTTT. Translating it yields CASSLGTSALQPQHF. The J gene is TRBJ1-5, the V gene TRBV11-2, with D possibly matching TRBD1 (5 bases). Germline V CDR1 and CDR2: SGHAT, FQNNGV. The CDR3 length is 15 residues. The V and J ends lost 1 base and 6 bases respectively, with 13 bases between them.

This sequence joins TRBV5-1 and TRBJ2-3, with D maybe TRBD1 (6 bases). V dropped 1 base and J dropped 3 bases, with 12 bases sitting between them. Germline loops: CDR1 SGHRS, CDR2 YFSETQ. CDR3 length equals 15 residues. CDR3 amino acids: CASSLRRGDTDTQYF. Here the CDR3 DNA reads TGCGCCAGCAGCTTGCGCAGGGGTGATACAGATACGCAGTATTTT.

The rearrangement links TRBV9 to TRBJ2-1; maybe TRBD2 (5 bases). The germline CDR1 and CDR2 sequences are SGDLS and YYNGEE. V was cut by 0 bases and J by 5 bases, with 21 bases left in between. This CDR3 comprises 18 residues. The CDR3 loop reads CASSVDPRKRTPDNEQFF. The CDR3 region has the DNA TGTGCCAGCAGCGTAGACCCCAGGAAGCGGACCCCCGACAATGAGCAGTTCTTC.

This clone showed up just once. The rearrangement joins TRBV2 to TRBJ1-5, with a possible D match to TRBD1 (5 bases). The CDR3 consists of 15 residues. Per germline, CDR1 SNHLY and CDR2 FYNNEI. The V end was cut by 2 bases, the J end by 4 bases, with 12 bases between. CDR3 coding DNA: TGTGCCAGCAGTGAAACGGGCAGGACAAATCAGCCCCAGCATTTT. As protein: CASSETGRTNQPQHF.

This clone was seen more than once but under ten times. Within the sample, other DNA sequences also encode this same CDR3. The chain has TRBV7-2 and TRBJ2-3; 7 bases fit TRBD2. The germline V gene has CDR1 SGHTA and CDR2 FQGNSA. The trim removed 1 base at V and 4 bases at J, leaving 5 bases unmatched. The CDR3 is made up of 15 amino acids. The CDR3 reads CASSLVGGRADTQYF. As DNA, the CDR3 is TGTGCCAGCAGCTTAGTGGGAGGGCGGGCAGATACGCAGTATTTT.

The chain joins TRBV27 to TRBJ2-1; D unclear. Germline V CDR1 and CDR2: MNHEY, SMNVEV (reference sequence). CDR3 length equals 14 residues. V was cut by 5 bases and J by 1 base, with 9 bases left in between. CDR3 nucleotide sequence: TGTGCCAGCAGTCATCACACGTCCTACAATGAGCAGTTCTTC. Its translation is CASSHHTSYNEQFF.

The chain recombines TRBV6-5 with TRBJ2-5; D is perhaps TRBD2 (5 bases). The tail of the sequence fits TRBJ2-7 better, so the J call may be wrong. The germline gives CDR1 MNHEY, CDR2 SVGAGI. The CDR3 spans 14 residues. CDR3 DNA sequence: TGTGCCAGCAGTTACTCAGATCGGGGATACGAGCAGTACTTC. It encodes CASSYSDRGYEQYF.